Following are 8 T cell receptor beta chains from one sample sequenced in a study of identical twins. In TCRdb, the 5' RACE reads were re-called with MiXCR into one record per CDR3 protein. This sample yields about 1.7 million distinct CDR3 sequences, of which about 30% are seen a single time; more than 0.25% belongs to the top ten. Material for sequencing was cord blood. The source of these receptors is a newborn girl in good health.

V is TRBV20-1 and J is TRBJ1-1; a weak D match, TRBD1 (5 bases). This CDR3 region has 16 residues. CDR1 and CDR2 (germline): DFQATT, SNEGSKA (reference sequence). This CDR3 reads CSPERTRVRKDTEAFF. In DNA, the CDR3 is TGCAGCCCCGAGAGGACCAGGGTTCGGAAGGACACTGAAGCTTTCTTT.

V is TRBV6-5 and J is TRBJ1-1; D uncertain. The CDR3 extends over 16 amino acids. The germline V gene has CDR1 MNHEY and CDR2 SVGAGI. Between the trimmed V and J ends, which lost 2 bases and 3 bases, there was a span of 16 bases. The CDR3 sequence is CASSYERAAGYTEAFF. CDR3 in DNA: TGTGCCAGCAGTTACGAGAGGGCGGCGGGTTACACTGAAGCTTTCTTT.

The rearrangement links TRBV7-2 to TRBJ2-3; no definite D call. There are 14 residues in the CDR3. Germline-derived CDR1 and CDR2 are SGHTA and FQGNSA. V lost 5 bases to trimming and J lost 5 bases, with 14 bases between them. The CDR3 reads CTSSPERPGDTQYF. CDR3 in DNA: TGTACCAGCAGCCCCGAAAGGCCGGGAGATACGCAGTATTTT.

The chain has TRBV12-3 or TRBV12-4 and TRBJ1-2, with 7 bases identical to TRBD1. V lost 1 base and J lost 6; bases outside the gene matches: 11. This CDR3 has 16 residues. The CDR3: CASSLGTGRPSHGYTF. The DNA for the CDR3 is TGTGCCAGCAGTTTAGGGACAGGTAGGCCATCCCATGGCTACACCTTC.

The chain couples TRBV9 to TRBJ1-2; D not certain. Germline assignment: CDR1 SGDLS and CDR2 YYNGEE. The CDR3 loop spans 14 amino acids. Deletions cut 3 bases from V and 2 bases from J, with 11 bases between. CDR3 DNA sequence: TGTGCCAGCAGCGGCAGCGGTCCCAACTATGGCTACACCTTC. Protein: CASSGSGPNYGYTF.

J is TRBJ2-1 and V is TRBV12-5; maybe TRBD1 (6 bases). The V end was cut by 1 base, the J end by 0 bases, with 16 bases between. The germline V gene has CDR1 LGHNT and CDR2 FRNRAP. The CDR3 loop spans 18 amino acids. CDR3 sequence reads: CASGLGTANSSSYNEQFF. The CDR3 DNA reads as TGTGCTAGTGGTTTGGGGACAGCCAACTCGAGCTCCTACAATGAGCAGTTCTTC.

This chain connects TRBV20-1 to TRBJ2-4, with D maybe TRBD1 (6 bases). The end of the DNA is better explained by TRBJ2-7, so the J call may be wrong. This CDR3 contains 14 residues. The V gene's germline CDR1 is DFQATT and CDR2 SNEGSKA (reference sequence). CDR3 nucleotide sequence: TGCAGTGCAGCCCGACAGGAGGCTAGGGGCGAGCAGTACTTC. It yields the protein CSAARQEARGEQYF.

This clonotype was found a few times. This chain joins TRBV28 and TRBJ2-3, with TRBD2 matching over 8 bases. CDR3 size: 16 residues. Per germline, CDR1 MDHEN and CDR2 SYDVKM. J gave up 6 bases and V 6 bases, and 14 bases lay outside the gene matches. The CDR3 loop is CASSHLQRELGDTQYF. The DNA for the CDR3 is TGTGCCAGCAGCCACCTACAGCGGGAGTTAGGGGATACGCAGTATTTT.